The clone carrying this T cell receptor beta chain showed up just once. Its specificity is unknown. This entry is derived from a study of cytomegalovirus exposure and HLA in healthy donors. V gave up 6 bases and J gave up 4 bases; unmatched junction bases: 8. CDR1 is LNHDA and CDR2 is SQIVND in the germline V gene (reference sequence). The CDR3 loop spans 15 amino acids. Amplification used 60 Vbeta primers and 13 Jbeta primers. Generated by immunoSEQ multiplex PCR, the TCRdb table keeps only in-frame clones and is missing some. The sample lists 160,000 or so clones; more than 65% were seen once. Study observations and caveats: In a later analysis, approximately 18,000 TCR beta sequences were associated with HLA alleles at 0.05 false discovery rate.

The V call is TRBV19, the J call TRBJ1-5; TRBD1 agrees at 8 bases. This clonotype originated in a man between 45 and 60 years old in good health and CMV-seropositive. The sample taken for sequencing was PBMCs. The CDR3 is CASSPGQGVNQPQHF. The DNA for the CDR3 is TGTGCCAGTAGCCCCGGACAGGGAGTAAATCAGCCCCAGCATTTT.